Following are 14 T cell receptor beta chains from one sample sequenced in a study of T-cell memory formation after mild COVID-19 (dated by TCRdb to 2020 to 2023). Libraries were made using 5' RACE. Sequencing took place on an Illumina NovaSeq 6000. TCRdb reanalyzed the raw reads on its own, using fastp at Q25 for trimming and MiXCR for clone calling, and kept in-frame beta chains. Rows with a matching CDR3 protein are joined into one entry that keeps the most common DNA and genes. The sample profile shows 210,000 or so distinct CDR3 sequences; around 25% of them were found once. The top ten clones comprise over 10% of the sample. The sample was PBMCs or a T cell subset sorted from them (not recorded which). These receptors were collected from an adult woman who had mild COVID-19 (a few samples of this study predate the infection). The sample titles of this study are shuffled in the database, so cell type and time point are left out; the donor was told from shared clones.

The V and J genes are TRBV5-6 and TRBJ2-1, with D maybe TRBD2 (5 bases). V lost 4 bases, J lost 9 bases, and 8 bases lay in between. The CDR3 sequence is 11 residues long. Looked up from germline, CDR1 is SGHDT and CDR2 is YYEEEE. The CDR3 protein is CASSGRGEQFF. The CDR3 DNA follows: TGTGCCAGCAGCGGTCGGGGTGAGCAGTTCTTC.

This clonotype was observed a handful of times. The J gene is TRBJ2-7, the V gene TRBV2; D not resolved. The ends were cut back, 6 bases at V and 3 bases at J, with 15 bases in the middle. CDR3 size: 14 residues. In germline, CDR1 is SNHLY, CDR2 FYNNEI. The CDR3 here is CASSPLAGYYEQYF. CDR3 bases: TGTGCCAGCAGCCCCCTGGCAGGCTACTACGAGCAGTACTTC.

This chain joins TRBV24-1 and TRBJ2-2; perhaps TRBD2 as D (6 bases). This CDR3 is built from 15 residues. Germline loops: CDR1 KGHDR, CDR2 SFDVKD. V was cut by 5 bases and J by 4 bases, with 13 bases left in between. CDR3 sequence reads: CATSGLRGGTGELFF. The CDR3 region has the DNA TGTGCCACCAGTGGGCTTCGGGGAGGCACCGGGGAGCTGTTTTTT.

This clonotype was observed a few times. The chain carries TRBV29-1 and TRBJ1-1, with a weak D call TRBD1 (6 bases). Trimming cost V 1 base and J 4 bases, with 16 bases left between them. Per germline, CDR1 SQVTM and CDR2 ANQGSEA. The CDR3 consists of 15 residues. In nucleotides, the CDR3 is TGCAGCGTTGAAGGGGGTCTTGGAGGGGGCACTGAAGCTTTCTTT. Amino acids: CSVEGGLGGGTEAFF.

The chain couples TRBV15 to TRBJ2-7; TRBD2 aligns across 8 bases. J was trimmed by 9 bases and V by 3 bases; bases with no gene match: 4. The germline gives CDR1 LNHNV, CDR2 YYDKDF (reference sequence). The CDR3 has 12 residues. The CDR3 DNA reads TGTGCCACCAGCAGCCGCGCGGGAGGGCAGTACTTC. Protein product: CATSSRAGGQYF.

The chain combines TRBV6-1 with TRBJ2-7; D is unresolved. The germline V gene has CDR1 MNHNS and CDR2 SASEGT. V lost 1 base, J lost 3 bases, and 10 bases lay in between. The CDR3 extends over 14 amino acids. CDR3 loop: CASSEDDILYEQYF. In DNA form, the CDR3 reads TGTGCCAGCAGTGAAGACGACATTCTCTACGAGCAGTACTTC.

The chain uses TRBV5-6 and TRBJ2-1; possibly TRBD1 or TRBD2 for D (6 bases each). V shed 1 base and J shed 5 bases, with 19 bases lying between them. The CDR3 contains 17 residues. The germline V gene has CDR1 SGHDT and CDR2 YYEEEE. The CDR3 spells CASSLWTGAMGDNEQFF. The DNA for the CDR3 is TGTGCCAGCAGCTTGTGGACGGGGGCCATGGGGGACAATGAGCAGTTCTTC.

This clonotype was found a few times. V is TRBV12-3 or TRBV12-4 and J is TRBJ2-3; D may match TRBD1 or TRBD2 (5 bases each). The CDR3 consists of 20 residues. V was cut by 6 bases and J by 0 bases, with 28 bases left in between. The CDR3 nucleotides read TGTGCCAGCAGCCCGATTCGTTGGGGGACGGAGCTCTCTAGCACAGATACGCAGTATTTT. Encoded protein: CASSPIRWGTELSSTDTQYF.

The CDR3 nucleotides are TGTGCCAGCAGTTCAAGGGCTAGCGGGGGGCCTGCCTACAATGAGCAGTTCTTC. Amino acid sequence: CASSSRASGGPAYNEQFF. The rearrangement links TRBV7-6 to TRBJ2-1; TRBD2 matches 11 bases. Germline values: CDR1 SGHVS, CDR2 FNYEAQ. The J segment lost 2 bases and the V segment lost 6 bases, leaving 12 bases of the junction unmatched. The CDR3 sequence is 18 residues long.

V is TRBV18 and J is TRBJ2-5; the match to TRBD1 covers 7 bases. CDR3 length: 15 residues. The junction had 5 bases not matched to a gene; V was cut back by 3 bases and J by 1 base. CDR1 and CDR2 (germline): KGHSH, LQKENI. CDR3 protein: CASSPRDSRQETQYF. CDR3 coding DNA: TGTGCCAGCTCACCTCGGGACAGCCGCCAAGAGACCCAGTACTTC.

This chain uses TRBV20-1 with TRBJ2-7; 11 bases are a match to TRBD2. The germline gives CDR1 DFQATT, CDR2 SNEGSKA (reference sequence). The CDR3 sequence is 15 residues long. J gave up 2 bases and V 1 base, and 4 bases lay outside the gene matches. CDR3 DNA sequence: TGCAGTGCTAGAGGTACTAGCGGGGGACCCTACGAGCAGTACTTC. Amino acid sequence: CSARGTSGGPYEQYF.

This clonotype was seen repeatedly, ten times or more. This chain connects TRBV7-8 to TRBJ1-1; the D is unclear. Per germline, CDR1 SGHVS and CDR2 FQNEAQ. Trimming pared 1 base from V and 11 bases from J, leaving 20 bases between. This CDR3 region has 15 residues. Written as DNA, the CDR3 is TGTGCCAGCAGCTTAGTAAGCCAAATAATAGTTAAGGCTTTCTTT. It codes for CASSLVSQIIVKAFF.

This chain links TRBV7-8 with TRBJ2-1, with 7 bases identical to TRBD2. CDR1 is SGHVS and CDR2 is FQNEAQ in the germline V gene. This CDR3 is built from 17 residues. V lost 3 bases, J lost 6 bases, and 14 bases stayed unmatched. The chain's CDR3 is CASSFLRRGNSFNEQFF. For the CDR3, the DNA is TGTGCCAGCAGCTTCCTACGGCGGGGGAATTCTTTCAATGAGCAGTTCTTC. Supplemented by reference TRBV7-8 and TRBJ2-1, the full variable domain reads GAGVSQSPRYKVAKRGQDVALRCDPISGHVSLFWYQQALGQGPEFLTYFQNEAQLDKSGLPSDRFFAERPEGSVSTLKIQRTQQEDSAVYLCASSFLRRGNSFNEQFFGPGTRLTVL.

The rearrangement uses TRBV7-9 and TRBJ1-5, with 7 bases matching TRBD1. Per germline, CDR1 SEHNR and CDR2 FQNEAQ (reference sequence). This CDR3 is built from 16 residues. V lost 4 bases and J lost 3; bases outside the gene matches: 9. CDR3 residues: CASSYDGTASNQPQHF. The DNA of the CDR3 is TGTGCCAGCAGCTACGACGGGACAGCCTCCAATCAGCCCCAGCATTTT.